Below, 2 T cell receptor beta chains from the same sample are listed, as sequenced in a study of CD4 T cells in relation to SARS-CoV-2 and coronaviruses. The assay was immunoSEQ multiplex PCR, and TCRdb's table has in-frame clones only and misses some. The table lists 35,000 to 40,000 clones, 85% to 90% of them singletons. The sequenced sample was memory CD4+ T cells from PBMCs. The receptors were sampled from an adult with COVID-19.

CDR3 bases: TGTGCCAGCAGTTACTTCCAGATTGCCTACGAGCAGTACTTC. It codes for CASSYFQIAYEQYF. This chain uses TRBV6-2 or TRBV6-3 with TRBJ2-7, with D unresolved. The germline V gene encodes CDR1 MNHEY and CDR2 SVGEGT. V was trimmed by 1 base and J by 2 bases, leaving 9 bases between them. The CDR3 length is 14 residues.

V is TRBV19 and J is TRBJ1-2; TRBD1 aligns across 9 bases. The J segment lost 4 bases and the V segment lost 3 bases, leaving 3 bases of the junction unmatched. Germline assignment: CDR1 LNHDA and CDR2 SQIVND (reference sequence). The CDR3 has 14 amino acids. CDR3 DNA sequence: TGTGCCAGTAGTATGTTGGACAGGGGCTATGGCTACACCTTC. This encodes CASSMLDRGYGYTF. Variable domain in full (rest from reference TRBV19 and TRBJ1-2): DGGITQSPKYLFRKEGQNVTLSCEQNLNHDAMYWYRQDPGQGLRLIYYSQIVNDFQKGDIAEGYSVSREKKESFPLTVTSAQKNPTAFYLCASSMLDRGYGYTFGSGTRLTVV.